This TCR beta chain emerged from a study of cytomegalovirus exposure and HLA in healthy donors. Comments on this clone: Its antigen is not identified.

General study points: In a later analysis, CMV-associated beta chains were mostly HLA-associated, it appeared. The dataset shows that most TCR sequences were rare, while some public TCRs occurred in many donors.

V dropped 9 bases and J dropped 4 bases, with 9 bases sitting between them. Germline CDR1 LNHDA, CDR2 SQIVND (reference sequence). The CDR3 is made up of 11 amino acids. The PCR ran on 60 Vbeta and 13 Jbeta primers. Sequenced by immunoSEQ multiplex PCR; TCRdb stores in-frame clones only, minus some. The sample comprises about 160,000 clones, 70% to 85% of which are singletons, and about 4.4% rests with the top ten. Among the donors, all were healthy bone marrow donors. There were likely unrecorded immune exposures, though donors were nominally healthy when sampled. Sequencing was performed on PBMCs. The sequence was collected from a man in his forties or fifties in good health and CMV-seronegative. The V gene is TRBV19, the J gene TRBJ1-2; a possible D gene is TRBD1 (6 bases). CDR3 region: CASQGFYGYTF. Here the CDR3 DNA reads TGTGCCAGCCAGGGGTTCTATGGCTACACCTTC.